This record concerns one T cell receptor (beta chain) sequence. The CDR3 runs to 15 residues. Losses at the gene ends were 7 bases for V and 3 bases for J; bases not matched to a gene: 6. Germline V gene sequence: CDR1 WSHSY, CDR2 SAAADI. Produced via immunoSEQ multiplex PCR; TCRdb's table is partial and in-frame only. Counted here are around 42,000 clones, around 90% occurring once; the ten biggest clones make up approximately 0.81%. The sample is drawn from a study of T cell changes during pregnancy in multiple sclerosis. This chain connects TRBV10-2 to TRBJ2-7, with 13 nucleotides matching TRBD2. This TCR came from a female donor with multiple sclerosis, enrolled in a pregnancy study. The sample in question was CD4+ T cells from peripheral blood mononuclear cells, obtained in the third trimester of pregnancy. The DNA for the CDR3 is TGCGCCAGCAAGACGGGACTAGCGGGATACTACGAGCAGTACTTC. Translating it yields CASKTGLAGYYEQYF.